The 17 T cell receptor beta chains presented below share a single source sample, sequenced in a study of blood T cell repertoires in COVID-19 (dated by TCRdb to 2018 to 2021). The library was prepared using the immunoSEQ multiplex PCR assay. TCRdb retrieved this table from immuneACCESS and kept in-frame rearrangements only. Not all clones are present; in checked studies, unresolved V genes account for under half, and no reason is known for the remainder. This sample is represented by a few hundred thousand clones; 80% to 90% of them were singletons. The ten largest account for roughly 10% of the sample. Sequenced input: PBMCs or T cells enriched from blood (not recorded which). The receptors originated from a man aged 40-49 years who had recovered from COVID-19.

This clone showed up just once. The chain has TRBV5-1 and TRBJ2-2; 9 bases are shared with TRBD2. After removal of 0 bases from V and 5 bases from J, the junction contained 8 bases not matched to a gene. This CDR3 is 17 amino acids long. Germline V gives CDR1 SGHRS, CDR2 YFSETQ. The CDR3 nucleotides read TGCGCCAGCAGCTTGGAAGTTCTAGCGGGAATAACCGGGGAGCTGTTTTTT. This sequence encodes CASSLEVLAGITGELFF.

This chain uses TRBV18 with TRBJ2-5, with 15 bases aligning to TRBD2. V gave up 0 bases and J gave up 7 bases; unmatched junction bases: 9. This CDR3 is built from 18 residues. The V gene's germline CDR1 is KGHSH and CDR2 LQKENI. The CDR3 DNA follows: TGTGCCAGCTCACCACCCGGACTAGCGGGAGGGCCAAGAGGGACCCAGTACTTC. The encoded protein is CASSPPGLAGGPRGTQYF.

V and J are TRBV18 and TRBJ2-3; D remains unclear. Trimming shortened V by 5 bases and J by 4 bases, and 13 bases separated the two germline ends. The CDR3 spans 14 residues. Germline V gene lookup returns CDR1 KGHSH and CDR2 LQKENI. The CDR3 sequence: CASSTPPAADTQYF. CDR3 sequence (DNA): TGTGCCAGCTCAACCCCTCCCGCGGCAGATACGCAGTATTTT.

V and J are TRBV5-4 and TRBJ2-2; a possible D gene is TRBD2 (5 bases). The germline V gene has CDR1 SGHNT and CDR2 YYREEE (reference sequence). Deletions cut 6 bases from V and 3 bases from J, with 18 bases between. This CDR3 spans 16 amino acids. CDR3 sequence reads: CASTTQGSLDTGELFF. The CDR3 DNA sequence: TGTGCCAGCACCACCCAAGGGAGCTTAGACACCGGGGAGCTGTTTTTT.

The chain is built from TRBV3-1 (or the pseudogene TRBV3-2) and TRBJ2-6, with TRBD1 as a possible D gene (6 bases). Germline V gene data show CDR1 as LGHDT and CDR2 as YNNKEL (reference sequence). The CDR3 consists of 14 residues. V was pared by 6 bases and J by 2 bases, with 8 bases between. Here the CDR3 reads CASSEGAGANVLTF. The CDR3 coding sequence is TGTGCCAGCAGTGAGGGGGCTGGGGCCAACGTCCTGACTTTC.

This chain joins TRBV7-8 and TRBJ1-5; D not certain. Germline CDR1 is SGHVS and CDR2 is FQNEAQ. This CDR3 region has 13 residues. V dropped 1 base and J dropped 5 bases, with 6 bases sitting between them. The CDR3 nucleotides are TGTGCCAGCAGCTTAGTCCTTGATCAGCCCCAGCATTTT. It translates to CASSLVLDQPQHF.

The chain employs TRBV15 and TRBJ1-3, with D tentatively TRBD1 (5 bases). Trimming removed 0 bases at V and 4 bases at J, with 10 bases between. Germline V CDR1 and CDR2: LNHNV, YYDKDF (reference sequence). The CDR3 has 15 amino acids. This CDR3 reads CATSRDPGGGNTIYF. The CDR3 nucleotides are TGTGCCACCAGCAGAGATCCCGGGGGAGGAAACACCATATATTTT.

The V call is TRBV9, the J call TRBJ2-7; TRBD1 matches 9 bases. Trimming took 3 bases from V and 0 from J; bases not matched to a gene: 7. Germline CDR1 SGDLS, CDR2 YYNGEE. This CDR3 region has 16 residues. The CDR3 is CASSAKGTGSSYEQYF. CDR3 nucleotide sequence: TGTGCCAGCAGCGCCAAAGGGACAGGGAGCTCCTACGAGCAGTACTTC.

This clone occurred once. The CDR3 region has the DNA TGTGCCACCAGTGCATTCAGATCCAATCAGCCCCAGCATTTT. Its translation is CATSAFRSNQPQHF. The rearrangement uses TRBV24-1 and TRBJ1-5; D is undetermined. The germline V gene encodes CDR1 KGHDR and CDR2 SFDVKD. The CDR3 sequence is 14 residues long. V dropped 5 bases and J dropped 3 bases, with 10 bases sitting between them.

This chain joins TRBV28 and TRBJ1-6, with TRBD1 identical over 7 bases. Germline V lookup: CDR1 MDHEN, CDR2 SYDVKM. The CDR3 totals 13 residues. V was clipped by 4 bases and J by 7 bases; unmatched bases: 1. The CDR3 DNA follows: TGTGCCAGCAGTTGGGACAGCAATTCACCCCTCCACTTT. Residues: CASSWDSNSPLHF.

CDR3 loop: CASSPSGTGEQYF. The CDR3 region has the DNA TGTGCCAGCAGCCCTTCCGGGACAGGGGAGCAGTACTTC. The chain joins TRBV7-9 to TRBJ2-7, with 9 bases aligning to TRBD1. There are 13 residues in the CDR3. J gave up 7 bases and V 5 bases, and 6 bases lay outside the gene matches. Germline assignment: CDR1 SEHNR and CDR2 FQNEAQ (reference sequence).

The V and J genes are TRBV6-5 and TRBJ2-5; 9 nucleotides agree with TRBD2. V shed 0 bases and J 9 bases; nucleotides not matched to a gene: 11. CDR1 and CDR2 (germline): MNHEY, SVGAGI. The CDR3 runs to 16 residues. The CDR3 reads CASSYSGVAGARAQYF. The CDR3 DNA follows: TGTGCCAGCAGTTACTCGGGGGTAGCGGGGGCCCGGGCCCAGTACTTC.

This clone has a single count. This chain uses TRBV13 with TRBJ1-5; 7 bases map to TRBD1. Germline CDR1 PRHDT, CDR2 FYEKMQ (reference sequence). The length of the CDR3 is 14 residues. V lost 4 bases and J lost 4; bases outside the gene matches: 4. This chain's CDR3 is CASSSRDSNQPQHF. CDR3 coding DNA: TGTGCCAGCAGCTCCCGGGACAGTAATCAGCCCCAGCATTTT. Based on the CDR3 plus reference TRBV13 and TRBJ1-5, the full variable domain is AAGVIQSPRHLIKEKRETATLKCYPIPRHDTVYWYQQGPGQDPQFLISFYEKMQSDKGSIPDRFSAQQFSDYHSELNMSSLELGDSALYFCASSSRDSNQPQHFGDGTRLSIL.

This chain links TRBV29-1 with TRBJ1-4; 7 nucleotides line up with TRBD1. The CDR3 spans 12 residues. Looked up from germline, CDR1 is SQVTM and CDR2 is ANQGSEA. With V trimmed by 6 bases and J by 7 bases, 5 bases remained unmatched. Here the CDR3 DNA reads TGCAGCGTGCAGTCAGGGGGTGAAAAACTGTTTTTT. Translated: CSVQSGGEKLFF. The whole variable domain, remainder taken from reference TRBV29-1 and TRBJ1-4, is SAVISQKPSRDICQRGTSLTIQCQVDSQVTMMFWYRQQPGQSLTLIATANQGSEATYESGFVIDKFPISRPNLTFSTLTVSNMSPEDSSIYLCSVQSGGEKLFFGSGTQLSVL.

The chain recombines TRBV27 with TRBJ1-2; 7 bases agree with TRBD1. Per germline, CDR1 MNHEY and CDR2 SMNVEV (reference sequence). The junction had 2 bases not matched to a gene; V was cut back by 0 bases and J by 7 bases. The CDR3 loop spans 13 amino acids. As DNA, the CDR3 is TGTGCCAGCAGTTTATCGAAGGGGGCTGGCTACACCTTC. Protein product: CASSLSKGAGYTF.

The V and J genes are TRBV5-1 and TRBJ2-7; perhaps TRBD2 as D (5 bases). The V gene lost 7 bases and the J gene lost 3 bases, with 11 bases spanning the gap. Germline lookup yields CDR1 SGHRS and CDR2 YFSETQ. This CDR3 is 12 amino acids long. CDR3: CASGVRGYEQYF. As DNA, the CDR3 is TGCGCCAGCGGAGTCCGGGGCTACGAGCAGTACTTC.

This clone was detected a few times. The chain is built from TRBV4-3 and TRBJ2-7; 9 nucleotides line up with TRBD2. This CDR3 region has 17 residues. CDR1 is LGHNA, CDR2 YSLEER, per germline. V dropped 0 bases and J dropped 0; count of bases not matched to a gene: 6. The CDR3 sequence is CASSQDQLAGISYEQYF. DNA for the CDR3: TGCGCCAGCAGCCAAGATCAGCTAGCGGGGATCTCCTACGAGCAGTACTTC.